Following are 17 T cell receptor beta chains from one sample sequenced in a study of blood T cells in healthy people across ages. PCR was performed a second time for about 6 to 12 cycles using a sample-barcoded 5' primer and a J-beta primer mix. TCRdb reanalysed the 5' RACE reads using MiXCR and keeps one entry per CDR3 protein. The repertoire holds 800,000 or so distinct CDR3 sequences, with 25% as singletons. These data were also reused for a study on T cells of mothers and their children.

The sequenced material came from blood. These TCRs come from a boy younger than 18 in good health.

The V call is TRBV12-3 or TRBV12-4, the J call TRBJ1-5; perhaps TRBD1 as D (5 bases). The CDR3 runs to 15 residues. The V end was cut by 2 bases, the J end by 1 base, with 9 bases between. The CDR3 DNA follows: TGTGCCAGCAGTTTATCCAGGGAGAGCAATCAGCCCCAGCATTTT. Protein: CASSLSRESNQPQHF.

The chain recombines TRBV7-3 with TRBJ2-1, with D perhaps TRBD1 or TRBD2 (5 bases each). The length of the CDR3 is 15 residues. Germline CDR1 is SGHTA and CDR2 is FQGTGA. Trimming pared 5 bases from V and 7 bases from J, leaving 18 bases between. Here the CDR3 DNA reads TGTGCCAGCAGCCCTTCGGGGCCCCCCCAAAATGAGCAGTTCTTC. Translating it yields CASSPSGPPQNEQFF.

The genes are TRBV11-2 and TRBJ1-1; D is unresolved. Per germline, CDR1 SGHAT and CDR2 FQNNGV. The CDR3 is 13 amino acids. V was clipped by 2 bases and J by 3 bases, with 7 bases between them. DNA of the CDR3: TGTGCCAGCAGCTTATTTCCCCACACTGAAGCTTTCTTT. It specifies CASSLFPHTEAFF.

The DNA of the CDR3 is TGTGCCAGCAGCCCCCGACGACTCCGGGACTGGGGGACCGGGGAGCTGTTTTTT. It is translated as CASSPRRLRDWGTGELFF. The chain is built from TRBV9 and TRBJ2-2, with a weak D call TRBD2 (6 bases). Germline CDR1 reads SGDLS; CDR2 reads YYNGEE. Trimming pared 4 bases from V and 5 bases from J, leaving 24 bases between. This CDR3 comprises 18 residues.

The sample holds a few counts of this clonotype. The CDR3 bases are TGCAGTGGAACCGTCACAGATACGCAGTATTTT. Amino acid sequence: CSGTVTDTQYF. The chain uses TRBV20-1 and TRBJ2-3; D remains unclear. Trimming left V 7 bases short and J 2 bases short, with 7 bases between. The CDR3 consists of 11 residues. From germline, CDR1 is DFQATT and CDR2 SNEGSKA (reference sequence).

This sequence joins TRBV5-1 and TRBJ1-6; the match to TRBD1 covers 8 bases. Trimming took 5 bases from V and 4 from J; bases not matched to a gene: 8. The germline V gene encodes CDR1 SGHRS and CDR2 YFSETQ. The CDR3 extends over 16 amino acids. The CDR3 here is CASRTGTGRYNSPLHF. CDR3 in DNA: TGCGCCAGCAGGACGGGGACAGGAAGATATAATTCACCCCTCCACTTT. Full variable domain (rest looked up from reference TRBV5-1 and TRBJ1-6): KAGVTQTPRYLIKTRGQQVTLSCSPISGHRSVSWYQQTPGQGLQFLFEYFSETQRNKGNFPGRFSGRQFSNSRSEMNVSTLELGDSALYLCASRTGTGRYNSPLHFGNGTRLTVT.

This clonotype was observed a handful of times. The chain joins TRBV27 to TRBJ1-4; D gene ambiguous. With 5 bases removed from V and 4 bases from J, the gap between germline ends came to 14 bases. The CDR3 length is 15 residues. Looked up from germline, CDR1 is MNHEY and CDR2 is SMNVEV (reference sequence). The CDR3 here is CASSPQTGNNEKLFF. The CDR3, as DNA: TGTGCCAGCAGTCCCCAGACGGGGAATAATGAAAAACTGTTTTTT.

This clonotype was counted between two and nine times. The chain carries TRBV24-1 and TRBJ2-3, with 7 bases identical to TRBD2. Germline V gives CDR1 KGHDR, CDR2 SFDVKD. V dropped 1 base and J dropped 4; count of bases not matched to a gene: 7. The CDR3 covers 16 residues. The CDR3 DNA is TGTGCCACCAGTGATTTTACGCCAGGGAGGGCAGATACGCAGTATTTT. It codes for CATSDFTPGRADTQYF.

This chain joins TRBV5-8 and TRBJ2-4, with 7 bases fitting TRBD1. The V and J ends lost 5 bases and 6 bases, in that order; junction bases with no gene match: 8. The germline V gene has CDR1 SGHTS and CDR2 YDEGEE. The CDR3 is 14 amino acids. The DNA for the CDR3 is TGTGCCAGCAGGAGACGACAGGGCGGAAACATTCAGTACTTC. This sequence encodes CASRRRQGGNIQYF.

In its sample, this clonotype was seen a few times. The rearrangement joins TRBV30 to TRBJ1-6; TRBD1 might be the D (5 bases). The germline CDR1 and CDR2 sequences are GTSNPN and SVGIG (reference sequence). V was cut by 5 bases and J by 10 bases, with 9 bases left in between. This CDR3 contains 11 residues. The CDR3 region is CAWGWGSPLHF. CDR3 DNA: TGTGCCTGGGGTTGGGGGTCACCCCTCCACTTT.

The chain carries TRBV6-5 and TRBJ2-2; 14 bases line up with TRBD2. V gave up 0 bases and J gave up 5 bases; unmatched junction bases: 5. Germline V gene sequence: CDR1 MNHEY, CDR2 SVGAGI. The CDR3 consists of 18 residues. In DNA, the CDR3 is TGTGCCAGCAGTTACTCGACTGGACTAGCGGGGGGTACCGGGGAGCTGTTTTTT. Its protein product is CASSYSTGLAGGTGELFF.

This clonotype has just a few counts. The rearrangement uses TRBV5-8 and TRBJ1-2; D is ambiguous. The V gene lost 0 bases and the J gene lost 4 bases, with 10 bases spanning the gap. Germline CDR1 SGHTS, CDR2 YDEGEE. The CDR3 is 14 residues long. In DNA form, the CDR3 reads TGTGCCAGCAGCTTGGAAGAGGAACTCTATGGCTACACCTTC. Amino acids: CASSLEEELYGYTF.

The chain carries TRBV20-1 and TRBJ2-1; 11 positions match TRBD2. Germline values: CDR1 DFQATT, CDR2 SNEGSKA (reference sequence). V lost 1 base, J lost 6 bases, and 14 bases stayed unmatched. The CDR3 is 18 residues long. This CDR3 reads CSARVRLLSGRAGNEQFF. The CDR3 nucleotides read TGCAGTGCTAGAGTACGCTTACTTAGCGGGAGGGCCGGCAATGAGCAGTTCTTC.

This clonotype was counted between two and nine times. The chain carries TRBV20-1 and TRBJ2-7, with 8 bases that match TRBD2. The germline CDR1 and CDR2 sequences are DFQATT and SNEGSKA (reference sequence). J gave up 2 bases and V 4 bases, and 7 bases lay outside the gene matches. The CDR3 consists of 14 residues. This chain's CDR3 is CSAIGLAPPYEQYF. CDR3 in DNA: TGCAGTGCTATTGGACTAGCCCCCCCCTACGAGCAGTACTTC.

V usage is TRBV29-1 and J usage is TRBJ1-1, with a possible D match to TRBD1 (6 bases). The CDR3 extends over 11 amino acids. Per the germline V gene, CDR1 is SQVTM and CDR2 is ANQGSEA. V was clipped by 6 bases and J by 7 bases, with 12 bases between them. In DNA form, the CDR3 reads TGCAGCGTGGGGGACACGGTTGAAGCTTTCTTT. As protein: CSVGDTVEAFF.

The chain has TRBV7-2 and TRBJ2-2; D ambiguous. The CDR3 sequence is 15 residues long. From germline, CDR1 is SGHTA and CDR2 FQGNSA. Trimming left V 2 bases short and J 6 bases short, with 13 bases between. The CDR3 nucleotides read TGTGCCAGCAGCTTACGGTGGGCTTCCCCCGGGGAGCTGTTTTTT. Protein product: CASSLRWASPGELFF.

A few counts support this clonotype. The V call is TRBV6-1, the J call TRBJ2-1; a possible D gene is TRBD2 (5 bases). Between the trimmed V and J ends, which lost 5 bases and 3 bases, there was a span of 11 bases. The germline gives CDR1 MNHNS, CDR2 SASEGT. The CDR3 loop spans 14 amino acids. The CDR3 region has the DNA TGTGCCAGCAGTCCTAGCCTTCTCTACAATGAGCAGTTCTTC. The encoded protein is CASSPSLLYNEQFF.